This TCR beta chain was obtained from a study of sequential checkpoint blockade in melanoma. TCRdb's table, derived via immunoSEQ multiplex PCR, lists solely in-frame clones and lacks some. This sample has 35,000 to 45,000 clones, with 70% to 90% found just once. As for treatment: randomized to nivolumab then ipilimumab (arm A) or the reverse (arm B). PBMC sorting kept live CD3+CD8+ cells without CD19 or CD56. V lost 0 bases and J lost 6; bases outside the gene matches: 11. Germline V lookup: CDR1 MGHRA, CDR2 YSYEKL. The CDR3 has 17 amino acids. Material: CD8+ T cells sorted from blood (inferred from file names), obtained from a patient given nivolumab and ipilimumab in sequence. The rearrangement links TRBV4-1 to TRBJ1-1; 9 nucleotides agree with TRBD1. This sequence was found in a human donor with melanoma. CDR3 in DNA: TGCGCCAGCAGCCAAGAGTATAGGGACAGGGCTCTTGCTGAAGCTTTCTTT. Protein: CASSQEYRDRALAEAFF.